This passage covers 27 T cell receptor beta chains from one sample sequenced in a study of control samples from healthy donors and cancer patients. Sequencing used immunoSEQ multiplex PCR; TCRdb keeps in-frame clones, though not all of them. There are roughly 120,000 clones in the sample; around nine tenths occur only once, and approximately 4% lies in the top ten. The sequencing input was blood. Every receptor here comes from a human donor in good health. The donor label of this sample is uncertain.

This clone was counted once. The chain recombines TRBV24-1 with TRBJ1-5; 8 bases are a match to TRBD1. J lost 4 bases, V lost 5 bases, and 3 bases had no gene match. Per the germline V gene, CDR1 is KGHDR and CDR2 is SFDVKD. This CDR3 has 14 residues. CDR3 amino acids: CATSAQGGNQPQHF. The CDR3 region has the DNA TGTGCCACCAGTGCACAGGGGGGTAATCAGCCCCAGCATTTT.

The chain's CDR3 is CASRPAGSIGELFF. The CDR3 nucleotides are TGTGCCAGCAGGCCAGCGGGGTCAATCGGGGAGCTGTTTTTT. The gene calls are TRBV2 and TRBJ2-2; the match to TRBD2 covers 7 bases. The CDR3 has 14 amino acids. Trimming at V came to 6 bases and at J to 7 bases, leaving 8 bases not matched to a gene. Germline lookup yields CDR1 SNHLY and CDR2 FYNNEI.

The gene calls are TRBV6-4 and TRBJ2-1, with D possibly being TRBD2 (6 bases). V lost 0 bases and J 4 bases, leaving 13 bases between the germline ends. Germline assignment: CDR1 MRHNA and CDR2 SNTAGT. CDR3 length: 16 amino acids. Here the CDR3 reads CASSDSGGDPYNEQFF. As DNA, the CDR3 is TGTGCCAGCAGTGACTCAGGAGGGGACCCTTACAATGAGCAGTTCTTC.

The chain couples TRBV6-5 to TRBJ1-3; D gene uncertain. V was clipped by 4 bases and J by 0 bases, with 7 bases between them. Germline V CDR1 and CDR2: MNHEY, SVGAGI. There are 14 residues in the CDR3. The CDR3 DNA reads TGTGCCAGCAGTTCGACCGTCTCTGGAAACACCATATATTTT. Its protein product is CASSSTVSGNTIYF.

This clone was detected only a few times. V and J are TRBV11-2 and TRBJ2-3, with 10 bases lining up with TRBD1. This CDR3 contains 15 residues. Germline CDR1 reads SGHAT; CDR2 reads FQNNGV. Trimming removed 3 bases from V and 5 bases from J; junction bases left unmatched: 5. The CDR3 DNA follows: TGTGCCAGCAGCTTCGGACAGGGGGTCTTAGATACGCAGTATTTT. It is translated as CASSFGQGVLDTQYF.

The V and J genes are TRBV7-6 and TRBJ1-3; TRBD1 is a possible D gene (6 bases). The germline CDR1 and CDR2 sequences are SGHVS and FNYEAQ. The length of the CDR3 is 15 residues. Trimming cost V 2 bases and J 2 bases, with 10 bases left between them. CDR3 in DNA: TGTGCCAGCAGCTTAAGTTGGGACACTGGAAACACCATATATTTT. Protein product: CASSLSWDTGNTIYF.

The J gene is TRBJ1-6, the V gene TRBV19; D gene unclear. Trimming took off 3 bases at V and 6 bases at J, with 9 bases between the two ends. Germline V gene sequence: CDR1 LNHDA, CDR2 SQIVND (reference sequence). This CDR3 has 14 amino acids. As DNA, the CDR3 is TGTGCCAGTAGTATCCAATGGGGTAATTCACCCCTCCACTTT. Translation gives CASSIQWGNSPLHF.

The chain recombines TRBV7-9 with TRBJ1-4; D call uncertain. Germline V gives CDR1 SEHNR, CDR2 FQNEAQ (reference sequence). The V and J ends lost 3 bases and 7 bases respectively, with 15 bases between them. The CDR3 length is 15 residues. CDR3 DNA sequence: TGTGCCAGCAGCTTTGGGCCCCAAGGCGGTGAAAAACTGTTTTTT. It yields the protein CASSFGPQGGEKLFF. The full variable domain, with the rest looked up from reference TRBV7-9 and TRBJ1-4, is DTGVSQNPRHKITKRGQNVTFRCDPISEHNRLYWYRQTLGQGPEFLTYFQNEAQLEKSRLLSDRFSAERPKGSFSTLEIQRTEQGDSAMYLCASSFGPQGGEKLFFGSGTQLSVL.

V gene TRBV19 combines with J gene TRBJ1-6, with a weak D call TRBD1 (6 bases). V was trimmed by 11 bases and J by 10 bases, leaving 21 bases between them. CDR1 and CDR2 (germline): LNHDA, SQIVND (reference sequence). The CDR3 is 14 amino acids. The CDR3 region is CAVGSTGGSSPLHF. The DNA of the CDR3 is TGTGCCGTGGGGTCGACGGGGGGCAGCTCACCCCTCCACTTT.

The gene calls are TRBV11-2 and TRBJ1-4, with D unresolved. CDR1 is SGHAT, CDR2 FQNNGV, per germline. This CDR3 comprises 13 residues. The V end lost 10 bases, the J end lost 4 bases, and 13 bases lay between the germline ends. CDR3 sequence: CATKAIRNEKLFF. The CDR3 DNA follows: TGTGCCACGAAGGCGATTCGTAATGAAAAACTGTTTTTT.

The chain links TRBV7-2 to TRBJ2-1, with 7 nucleotides matching TRBD1. With 4 bases clipped from V and 3 bases from J, the junction kept 9 bases outside the gene matches. The CDR3 loop spans 16 amino acids. CDR1 and CDR2 (germline): SGHTA, FQGNSA. The CDR3 coding sequence is TGTGCCAGCAGCTCCGACTCTCAGGGGGTCTACAATGAGCAGTTCTTC. Its protein is CASSSDSQGVYNEQFF.

This clone was recorded once. The CDR3 DNA follows: TGTGCCAGCTCACCAGGACAGCGGAATTCACCCCTCCACTTT. It encodes CASSPGQRNSPLHF. The chain links TRBV18 to TRBJ1-6, with a tentative D call TRBD1 (6 bases). The CDR3 sequence is 14 residues long. V lost 2 bases, J lost 7 bases, and 9 bases lay in between. CDR1 KGHSH and CDR2 LQKENI come from the germline V gene.

This chain connects TRBV19 to TRBJ1-1; D unclear. The V end lost 7 bases, the J end lost 0 bases, and 3 bases lay between the germline ends. Germline lookup yields CDR1 LNHDA and CDR2 SQIVND (reference sequence). The CDR3 loop spans 11 amino acids. The CDR3 sequence: CASMMNTEAFF. CDR3 DNA sequence: TGTGCCAGTATGATGAACACTGAAGCTTTCTTT.

The chain uses TRBV30 and TRBJ1-2, with D uncertain. The CDR3 length is 13 residues. Between the trimmed V and J ends, which lost 4 bases and 8 bases, there was a span of 17 bases. Germline CDR1 and CDR2: GTSNPN and SVGIG (reference sequence). For the CDR3, the DNA is TGTGCCTGGACCCAATCGGAGGGCCAGGGCTACACCTTC. The encoded protein is CAWTQSEGQGYTF.

The chain links TRBV5-1 to TRBJ1-2; D ambiguous. The CDR3 covers 13 residues. Trimming removed 2 bases from V and 8 bases from J, with 13 bases in between. Germline V gives CDR1 SGHRS, CDR2 YFSETQ. The CDR3 region has the DNA TGCGCCAGCAGCTTCTACGGCATCGGCGGCTACACCTTC. The encoded protein is CASSFYGIGGYTF.

Here the CDR3 DNA reads TGTGCCAGCGAGGCCGGGTACGGGGACAATGAAAAACTGTTTTTT. Translation gives CASEAGYGDNEKLFF. This chain uses TRBV2 with TRBJ1-4; D may be TRBD1 (5 bases). This CDR3 has 15 residues. Germline V CDR1 and CDR2: SNHLY, FYNNEI. V shed 8 bases and J shed 5 bases, with 18 bases lying between them. Based on the CDR3 plus reference TRBV2 and TRBJ1-4, the full variable domain is EPEVTQTPSHQVTQMGQEVILRCVPISNHLYFYWYRQILGQKVEFLVSFYNNEISEKSEIFDDQFSVERPDGSNFTLKIRSTKLEDSAMYFCASEAGYGDNEKLFFGSGTQLSVL.

The DNA of the CDR3 is TGTGCCAGCAGCCATCCGCGCGGGCAACTAGCCAAAAACATTCAGTACTTC. As protein: CASSHPRGQLAKNIQYF. The chain carries TRBV7-9 and TRBJ2-4; D may be TRBD2 (5 bases). This CDR3 comprises 17 residues. V lost 5 bases, J lost 0 bases, and 17 bases lay in between. From germline, CDR1 is SEHNR and CDR2 FQNEAQ (reference sequence).

The CDR3 sequence: CASSMRGIAEKLFF. DNA of the CDR3: TGTGCCAGTAGTATGAGAGGGATTGCGGAAAAACTGTTTTTT. The V gene is TRBV19, the J gene TRBJ1-4; D gene unclear. V was trimmed by 3 bases and J by 8 bases, leaving 13 bases between them. Looked up from germline, CDR1 is LNHDA and CDR2 is SQIVND (reference sequence). The CDR3 is 14 amino acids.

A note on this clone: The sample has other DNA sequences that encode this CDR3 too. The rearrangement joins TRBV5-1 to TRBJ1-2, with D unclear. V shed 3 bases and J shed 2 bases, with 2 bases lying between them. The CDR3 runs 11 residues. CDR1 and CDR2 (germline): SGHRS, YFSETQ. As DNA, the CDR3 is TGCGCCAGCAGCTCAAACTATGGCTACACCTTC. Translating it yields CASSSNYGYTF.

J is TRBJ2-2 and V is TRBV10-3; D gene uncertain. Germline loops: CDR1 ENHRY, CDR2 SYGVKD. CDR3 length: 13 residues. Trimming took off 2 bases at V and 6 bases at J, with 7 bases between the two ends. CDR3 DNA: TGTGCCATCAGTGAGGACCGAGCCGGGGAGCTGTTTTTT. This gives the protein CAISEDRAGELFF.

The V and J genes are TRBV19 and TRBJ2-1; the D is unclear. Trimming left V 5 bases short and J 4 bases short, with 9 bases between. CDR1 and CDR2 from the germline V gene are LNHDA and SQIVND (reference sequence). CDR3 length: 13 residues. CDR3 nucleotide sequence: TGTGCCAGTAGTCGGACGGTGTACAATGAGCAGTTCTTC. Translated, it gives CASSRTVYNEQFF.

The chain has TRBV11-2 and TRBJ2-5, with TRBD1 matching 11 bases. The length of the CDR3 is 17 residues. The V segment lost 5 bases and the J segment 0 bases; nucleotides outside the gene matches: 8. The germline V gene has CDR1 SGHAT and CDR2 FQNNGV. CDR3 sequence reads: CASSEGRTGGHQETQYF. In DNA, the CDR3 is TGTGCCAGCAGCGAGGGTCGGACAGGGGGCCACCAAGAGACCCAGTACTTC.

The gene calls are TRBV19 and TRBJ2-1; D may be TRBD2 (6 bases). V was shortened by 7 bases and J by 4 bases, with 8 bases between the two germline ends. Germline V gene lookup returns CDR1 LNHDA and CDR2 SQIVND (reference sequence). The CDR3 is 12 amino acids. In DNA form, the CDR3 reads TGTGCCAGTAATAGCGGATACAATGAGCAGTTCTTC. The encoded protein is CASNSGYNEQFF.

The count of this clone is one. The chain employs TRBV11-2 and TRBJ1-2; TRBD1 matches at 10 bases. This CDR3 contains 15 residues. Losses at the gene ends were 5 bases for V and 7 bases for J; bases not matched to a gene: 10. Germline V CDR1 and CDR2: SGHAT, FQNNGV. CDR3 region: CASSPQRTGGGGYTF. The CDR3 DNA reads TGTGCCAGCAGCCCCCAACGGACAGGGGGAGGTGGCTACACCTTC.

This clone was recorded a few times. V gene TRBV19 combines with J gene TRBJ1-1; tentative D call: TRBD1 (6 bases). This CDR3 has 19 amino acids. Germline V gene sequence: CDR1 LNHDA, CDR2 SQIVND (reference sequence). Deletions cut 5 bases from V and 1 base from J, with 26 bases between. The CDR3 sequence: CASSQIYWVQGLRNTEAFF. The CDR3 nucleotides are TGTGCCAGTAGTCAGATTTATTGGGTTCAGGGGTTGCGGAACACTGAAGCTTTCTTT.

The chain links TRBV25-1 to TRBJ1-5; D not resolved. V lost 7 bases, J lost 8 bases, and 9 bases lay in between. Looked up from germline, CDR1 is MGHDK and CDR2 is SYGVNS. This CDR3 has 11 residues. The CDR3 loop is CASNFGKPQHF. The DNA for the CDR3 is TGTGCCAGCAATTTTGGTAAGCCCCAGCATTTT.

The chain links TRBV5-1 to TRBJ1-1; no definite D call. The V gene's germline CDR1 is SGHRS and CDR2 YFSETQ. This CDR3 contains 13 residues. V gave up 0 bases and J gave up 4 bases, with 7 bases separating them. DNA of the CDR3: TGCGCCAGCAGCTTGGATCCGGGCACTGAAGCTTTCTTT. Amino acids: CASSLDPGTEAFF.